This T cell receptor (beta chain) emerged from a study of T-cell memory formation after mild COVID-19. Looking at the study overall: TCR clustering was largely donor specific. The study's findings and limits: Clones contracting day 15 to 85 were balanced CD4/CD8; later expanders leaned CD4+. The study found contracting CD4+ clones mainly in CM and EM and contracting CD8+ clones in EMRA.

Regarding this clonotype: The antigen is undetermined.

With 0 bases removed from V and 1 base from J, the gap between germline ends came to 12 bases. This CDR3 comprises 16 residues. CDR1 MNHEY and CDR2 SVGAGI come from the germline V gene. TCRdb used MiXCR to reprocess the 5' RACE reads, holding one entry per CDR3 protein. The repertoire consists of about 130,000 distinct CDR3 sequences, with 16% occurring once and the leading ten covering approximately 15%. The V and J genes are TRBV6-5 and TRBJ1-1, with a weak D call TRBD1 (5 bases). The source material was PBMCs or a T cell subset sorted from them (not recorded which). This receptor was identified in an adult woman who had mild COVID-19 (a few samples of this study predate the infection). Cell type and time point are not known. The CDR3 is CASSYSWGRQNTEAFF. The CDR3 coding sequence is TGTGCCAGCAGTTACTCGTGGGGCAGACAGAACACTGAAGCTTTCTTT.